A selection of T cell receptor beta chains follows, all from one sample in a study of T cells in Graves' hyperthyroidism and ophthalmopathy. One entry per CDR3 protein results from TCRdb running MiXCR on the multiplex PCR reads. This table has about 600,000 distinct CDR3 sequences, over 12% appearing once. The specimen was blood. Receptors were obtained from a woman aged 18-29 years with Graves' ophthalmopathy. Each CDR3 is given with its conserved first and last residue. The D gene is left open where the match is weak. Where a row states a size, it is once, few, many or the class of an expanded clone; other rows omit it.

>many|TRBV11-2|TRBJ2-1|TRBD2
CASSSGLAGDDEQFF
TGTGCCAGCAGCTCGGGACTAGCGGGGGACGATGAGCAGTTCTTC
>many|TRBV20-1|TRBJ2-7|.
CSASSRTSYEQYF
TGCAGTGCTAGTTCGCGGACCTCCTACGAGCAGTACTTC
>many|TRBV9|TRBJ2-7|TRBD2
CASSPSTSGSWEQYF
TGTGCCAGCAGCCCGTCGACTAGCGGGAGTTGGGAGCAGTACTTC
>.|TRBV6-2/TRBV6-3|TRBJ2-2|.
CASSRPLASAGGELFF
TGTGCCAGCAGCCGACCTCTCGCTAGCGCGGGCGGGGAGCTGTTTTTT
>many|TRBV27|TRBJ1-4|.
CASSYGPTNEKLFF
TGTGCCAGCAGTTACGGACCCACTAATGAAAAACTGTTTTTT
>many|TRBV5-1|TRBJ2-7|.
CASSLGYTSYEQYF
TGCGCCAGCAGCTTAGGTTATACCTCCTACGAGCAGTACTTC
>few|TRBV30|TRBJ2-1|.
CAWSTASGNEQFF
TGTGCCTGGAGTACCGCAAGTGGCAATGAGCAGTTCTTC
>many|TRBV20-1|TRBJ2-3|TRBD2
CSASHAGGGTDTQYF
TGCAGTGCTAGCCATGCGGGGGGAGGGACAGATACGCAGTATTTT
>.|TRBV12-3/TRBV12-4|TRBJ2-6|.
CASSPLALRGANVLTF
TGTGCCAGCAGTCCACTAGCCCTGAGGGGGGCCAACGTCCTGACTTTC
>.|TRBV6-4|TRBJ1-6|.
CASSDQENSPLHF
TGTGCCAGCAGTGACCAGGAAAATTCACCCCTCCACTTT
>.|TRBV19|TRBJ1-2|TRBD1
CASTRSSDRGHGYTF
TGTGCCAGTACCAGATCCTCGGACAGGGGACATGGCTACACCTTC
>few|TRBV4-3|TRBJ2-7|.
CASSQGPQAYEQYF
TGCGCCAGCAGCCAAGGGCCGCAAGCCTACGAGCAGTACTTC
>.|TRBV20-1|TRBJ2-4|.
CSARTGAEAKNIQYF
TGCAGTGCCAGGACGGGGGCTGAGGCCAAAAACATTCAGTACTTC
>.|TRBV12-3/TRBV12-4|TRBJ1-2|.
CASSLGTVYSYTF
TGTGCCAGCAGTTTAGGGACGGTCTATAGCTACACCTTC
>many|TRBV28|TRBJ1-2|TRBD1
CASRLGQGETDGYTF
TGTGCCAGCAGACTGGGGCAGGGGGAGACTGATGGCTACACCTTC
>.|TRBV7-9|TRBJ1-6|TRBD1
CASSSRQGGNSPLHF
TGTGCCAGCAGCTCTCGACAGGGGGGAAATTCACCCCTCCACTTT
>many|TRBV11-3|TRBJ2-7|TRBD2
CASSPLGGSEGEQYF
TGTGCCAGCAGCCCACTGGGCGGGAGTGAGGGCGAGCAGTACTTC
>many|TRBV3-1|TRBJ2-5|TRBD2
CASSQDMGGKTQYF
TGTGCCAGCAGCCAAGATATGGGGGGGAAGACCCAGTACTTC